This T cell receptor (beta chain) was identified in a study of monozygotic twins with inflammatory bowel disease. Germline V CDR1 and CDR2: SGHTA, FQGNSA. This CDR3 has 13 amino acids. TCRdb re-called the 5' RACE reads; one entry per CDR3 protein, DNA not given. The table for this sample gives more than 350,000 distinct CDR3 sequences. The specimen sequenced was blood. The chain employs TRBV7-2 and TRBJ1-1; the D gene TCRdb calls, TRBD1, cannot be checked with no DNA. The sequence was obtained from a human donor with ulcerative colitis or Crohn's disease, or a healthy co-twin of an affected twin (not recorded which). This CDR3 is CASSLGGQGVAFF.